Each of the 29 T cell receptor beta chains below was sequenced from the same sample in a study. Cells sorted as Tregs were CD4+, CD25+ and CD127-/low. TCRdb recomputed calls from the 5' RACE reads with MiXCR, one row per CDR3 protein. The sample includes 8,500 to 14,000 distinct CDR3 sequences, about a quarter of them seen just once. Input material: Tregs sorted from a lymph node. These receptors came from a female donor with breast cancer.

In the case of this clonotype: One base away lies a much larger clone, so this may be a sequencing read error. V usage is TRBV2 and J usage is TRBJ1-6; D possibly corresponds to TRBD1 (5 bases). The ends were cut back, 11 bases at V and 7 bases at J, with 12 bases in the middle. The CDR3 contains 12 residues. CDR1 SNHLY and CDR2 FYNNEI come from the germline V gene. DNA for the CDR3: TGTGCCCGGAGACAGTACAATTCACCCCTCCACTTT. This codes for CARRQYNSPLHF.

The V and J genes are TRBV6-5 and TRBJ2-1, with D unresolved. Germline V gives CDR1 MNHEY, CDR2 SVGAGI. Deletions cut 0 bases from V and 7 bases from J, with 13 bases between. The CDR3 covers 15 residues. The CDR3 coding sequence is TGTGCCAGCAGTTACTCGTGGGGTTGGGCTAATGAGCAGTTCTTC. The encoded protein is CASSYSWGWANEQFF.

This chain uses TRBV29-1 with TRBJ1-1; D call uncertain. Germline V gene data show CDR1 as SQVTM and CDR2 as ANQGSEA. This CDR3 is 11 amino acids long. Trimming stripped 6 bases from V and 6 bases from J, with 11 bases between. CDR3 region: CSVTDLAEAFF. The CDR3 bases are TGCAGCGTCACTGACTTGGCTGAAGCTTTCTTT.

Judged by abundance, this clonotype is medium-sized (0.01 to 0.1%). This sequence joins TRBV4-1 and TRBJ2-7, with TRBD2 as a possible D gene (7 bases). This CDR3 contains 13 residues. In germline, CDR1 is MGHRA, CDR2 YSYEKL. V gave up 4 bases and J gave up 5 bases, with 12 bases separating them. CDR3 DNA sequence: TGCGCCAGCAGCCCGGCGGGGGCTAACGAGCAGTACTTC. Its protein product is CASSPAGANEQYF.

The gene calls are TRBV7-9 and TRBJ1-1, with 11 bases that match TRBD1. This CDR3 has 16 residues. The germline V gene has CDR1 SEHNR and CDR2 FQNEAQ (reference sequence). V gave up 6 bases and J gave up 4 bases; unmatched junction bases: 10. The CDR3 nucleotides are TGTGCCAGCAGAGACAGGACAGGGGGCCCGGGCACTGAAGCTTTCTTT. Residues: CASRDRTGGPGTEAFF.

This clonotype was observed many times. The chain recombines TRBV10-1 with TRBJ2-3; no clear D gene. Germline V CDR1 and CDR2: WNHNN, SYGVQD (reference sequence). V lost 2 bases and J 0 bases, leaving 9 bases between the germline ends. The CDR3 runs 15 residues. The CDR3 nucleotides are TGCGCCAGCAGTGAGATCCGCGGTAGCACAGATACGCAGTATTTT. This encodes CASSEIRGSTDTQYF.

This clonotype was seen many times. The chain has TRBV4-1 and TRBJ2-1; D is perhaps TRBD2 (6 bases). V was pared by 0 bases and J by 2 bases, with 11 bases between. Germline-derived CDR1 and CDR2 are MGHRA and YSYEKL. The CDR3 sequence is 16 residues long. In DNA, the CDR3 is TGCGCCAGCAGCCAAGATACTAGCAGAACCTACAATGAGCAGTTCTTC. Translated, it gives CASSQDTSRTYNEQFF.

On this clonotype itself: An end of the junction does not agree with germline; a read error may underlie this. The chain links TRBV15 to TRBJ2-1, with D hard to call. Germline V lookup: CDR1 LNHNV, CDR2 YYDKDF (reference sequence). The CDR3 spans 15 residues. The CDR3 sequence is CATSGVSGPAGEQLF. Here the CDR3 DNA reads TGTGCCACCAGCGGCGTCTCCGGGCCTGCTGGCGAGCAGCTCTTC.

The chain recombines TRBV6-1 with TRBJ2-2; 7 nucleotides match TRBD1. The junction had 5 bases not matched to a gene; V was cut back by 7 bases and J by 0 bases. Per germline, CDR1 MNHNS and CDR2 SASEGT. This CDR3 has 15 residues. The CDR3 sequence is CASIRGQANTGELFF. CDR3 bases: TGTGCCAGCATTAGAGGACAGGCGAACACCGGGGAGCTGTTTTTT.

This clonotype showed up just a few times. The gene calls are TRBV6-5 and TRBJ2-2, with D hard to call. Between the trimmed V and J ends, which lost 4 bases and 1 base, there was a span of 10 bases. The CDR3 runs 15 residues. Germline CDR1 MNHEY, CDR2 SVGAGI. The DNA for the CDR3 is TGTGCCAGCAGTTGGAACGACGGGAACACCGGGGAGCTGTTTTTT. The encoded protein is CASSWNDGNTGELFF.

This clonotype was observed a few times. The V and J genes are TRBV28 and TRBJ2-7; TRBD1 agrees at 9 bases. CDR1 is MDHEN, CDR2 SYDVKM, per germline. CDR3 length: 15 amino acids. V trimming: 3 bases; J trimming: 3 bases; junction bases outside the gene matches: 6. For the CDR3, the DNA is TGTGCCAGCAGTTTCCCGGGACAGGGAATCTACGAGCAGTACTTC. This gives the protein CASSFPGQGIYEQYF.

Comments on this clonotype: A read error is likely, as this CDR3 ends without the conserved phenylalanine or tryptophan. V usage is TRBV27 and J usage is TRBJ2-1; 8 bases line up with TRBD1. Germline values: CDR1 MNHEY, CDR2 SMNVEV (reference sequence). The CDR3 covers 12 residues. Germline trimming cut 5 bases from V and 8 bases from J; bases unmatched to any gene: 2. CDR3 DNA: TGTGCCAGCAGTCCACAGGGGGATGAGCAGTTCCCC. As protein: CASSPQGDEQFP.

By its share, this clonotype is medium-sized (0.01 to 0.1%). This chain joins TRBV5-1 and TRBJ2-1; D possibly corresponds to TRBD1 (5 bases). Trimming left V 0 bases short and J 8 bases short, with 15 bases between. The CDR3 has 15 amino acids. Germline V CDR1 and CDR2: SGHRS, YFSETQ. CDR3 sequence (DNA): TGCGCCAGCAGCTTGGCCTGGGGCCCCAATTATGAGCAGTTCTTC. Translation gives CASSLAWGPNYEQFF.

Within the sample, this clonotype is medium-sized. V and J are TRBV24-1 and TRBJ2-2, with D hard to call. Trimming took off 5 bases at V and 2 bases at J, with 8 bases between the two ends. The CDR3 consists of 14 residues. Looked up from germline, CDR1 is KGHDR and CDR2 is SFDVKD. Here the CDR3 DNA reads TGTGCCACCAGTGCGAACAGTAACACCGGGGAGCTGTTTTTT. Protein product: CATSANSNTGELFF.

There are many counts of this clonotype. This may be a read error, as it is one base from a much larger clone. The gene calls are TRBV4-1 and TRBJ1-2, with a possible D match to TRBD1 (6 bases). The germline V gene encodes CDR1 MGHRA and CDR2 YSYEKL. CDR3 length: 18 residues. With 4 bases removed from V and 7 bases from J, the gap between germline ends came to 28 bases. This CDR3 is CASSRLMSQGTQLSGYTF. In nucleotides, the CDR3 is TGCGCCAGCAGCCGCCTTATGTCGCAGGGGACTCAACTGAGTGGCTACACCTTC.

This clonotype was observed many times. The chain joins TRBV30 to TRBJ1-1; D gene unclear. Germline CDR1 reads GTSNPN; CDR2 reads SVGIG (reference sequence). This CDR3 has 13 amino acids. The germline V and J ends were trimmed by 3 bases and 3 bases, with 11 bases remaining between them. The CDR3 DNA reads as TGTGCCTGGAGATCGGGCTTCCACACTGAAGCTTTCTTT. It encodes CAWRSGFHTEAFF.

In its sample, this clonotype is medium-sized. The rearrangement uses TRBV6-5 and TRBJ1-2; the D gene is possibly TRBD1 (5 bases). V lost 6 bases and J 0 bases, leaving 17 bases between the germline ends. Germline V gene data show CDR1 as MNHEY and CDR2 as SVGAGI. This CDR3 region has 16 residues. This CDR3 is CASRDGAAFSNYGYTF. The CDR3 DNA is TGTGCCAGCAGGGACGGGGCTGCCTTTTCTAACTATGGCTACACCTTC.

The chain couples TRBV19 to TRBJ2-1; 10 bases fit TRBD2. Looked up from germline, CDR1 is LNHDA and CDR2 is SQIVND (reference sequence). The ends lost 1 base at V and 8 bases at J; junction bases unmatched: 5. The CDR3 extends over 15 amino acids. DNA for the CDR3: TGTGCCAGTAGTATAGGGCTAGCGGGAGCGTATGAGCAGTTCTTC. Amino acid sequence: CASSIGLAGAYEQFF.

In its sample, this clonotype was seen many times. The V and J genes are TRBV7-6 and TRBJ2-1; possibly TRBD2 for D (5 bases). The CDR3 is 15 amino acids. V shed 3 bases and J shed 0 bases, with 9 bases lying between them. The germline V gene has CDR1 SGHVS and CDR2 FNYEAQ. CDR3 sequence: CASSFRESSYNEQFF. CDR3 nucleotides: TGTGCCAGCAGCTTTAGGGAGAGCTCCTACAATGAGCAGTTCTTC.

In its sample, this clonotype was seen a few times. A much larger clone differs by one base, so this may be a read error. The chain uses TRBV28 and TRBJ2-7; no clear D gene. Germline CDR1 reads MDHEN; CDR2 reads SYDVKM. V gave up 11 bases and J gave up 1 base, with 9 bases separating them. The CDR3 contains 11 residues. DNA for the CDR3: TGTGCCTGCATGCGGTCCTACGAGCAGTACTTC. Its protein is CACMRSYEQYF. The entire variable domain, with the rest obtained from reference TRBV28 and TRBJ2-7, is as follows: DVKVTQSSRYLVKRTGEKVFLECVQDMDHENMFWYRQDPGLGLRLIYFSYDVKMKEKGDIPEGYSVSREKKERFSLILESASTNQTSMYLCACMRSYEQYFGPGTRLTVT.

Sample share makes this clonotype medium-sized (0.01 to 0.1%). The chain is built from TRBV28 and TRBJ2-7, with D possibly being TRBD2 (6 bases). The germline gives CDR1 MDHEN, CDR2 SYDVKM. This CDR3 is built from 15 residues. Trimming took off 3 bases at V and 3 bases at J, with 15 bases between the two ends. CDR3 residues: CASSLSFGGNYEQYF. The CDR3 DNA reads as TGTGCCAGCAGTTTGTCTTTCGGCGGGAACTACGAGCAGTACTTC.

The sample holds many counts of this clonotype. CDR3 region: CSAHRGQGGRPQHF. CDR3 DNA: TGCAGTGCCCACAGGGGACAGGGGGGGAGGCCCCAGCATTTT. V is TRBV20-1 and J is TRBJ1-5, with 11 bases lining up with TRBD1. The germline gives CDR1 DFQATT, CDR2 SNEGSKA (reference sequence). After removal of 6 bases from V and 9 bases from J, the junction contained 10 bases not matched to a gene. There are 14 residues in the CDR3.

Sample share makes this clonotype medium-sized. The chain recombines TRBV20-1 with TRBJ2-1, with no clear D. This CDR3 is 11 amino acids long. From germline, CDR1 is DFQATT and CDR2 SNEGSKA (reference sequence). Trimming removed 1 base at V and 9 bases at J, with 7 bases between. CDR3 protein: CSARGLAEQFF. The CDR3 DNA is TGCAGTGCTAGAGGACTGGCTGAGCAGTTCTTC.

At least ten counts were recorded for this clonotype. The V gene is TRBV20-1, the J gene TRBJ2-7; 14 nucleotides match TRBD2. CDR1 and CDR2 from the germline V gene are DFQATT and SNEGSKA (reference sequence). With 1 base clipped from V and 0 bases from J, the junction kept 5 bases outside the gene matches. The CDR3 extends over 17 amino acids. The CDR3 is CSARGRGLAGASYEQYF. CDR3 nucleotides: TGCAGTGCTAGAGGTCGGGGACTAGCGGGGGCCTCCTACGAGCAGTACTTC.

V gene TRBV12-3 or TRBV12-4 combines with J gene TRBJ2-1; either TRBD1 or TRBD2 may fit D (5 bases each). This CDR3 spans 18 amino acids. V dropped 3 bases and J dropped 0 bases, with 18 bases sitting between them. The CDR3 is CASSFPHKRGSSYNEQFF. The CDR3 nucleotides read TGTGCCAGCAGTTTCCCCCACAAGAGGGGCAGCTCCTACAATGAGCAGTTCTTC.

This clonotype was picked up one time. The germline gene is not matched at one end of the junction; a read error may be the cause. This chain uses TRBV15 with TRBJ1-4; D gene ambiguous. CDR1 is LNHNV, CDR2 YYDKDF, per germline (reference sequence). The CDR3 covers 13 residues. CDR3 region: CATSPATNGKLFF. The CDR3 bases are TGTGCCACCAGCCCTGCAACTAATGGAAAACTGTTTTTT.

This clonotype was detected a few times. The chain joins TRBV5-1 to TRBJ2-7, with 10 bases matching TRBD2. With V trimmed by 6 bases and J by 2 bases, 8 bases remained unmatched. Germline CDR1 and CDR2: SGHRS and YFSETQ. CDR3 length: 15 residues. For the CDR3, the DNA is TGCGCCAGCACCCCCCGGACTAGCGGAGCCTACGAGCAGTACTTC. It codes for CASTPRTSGAYEQYF.

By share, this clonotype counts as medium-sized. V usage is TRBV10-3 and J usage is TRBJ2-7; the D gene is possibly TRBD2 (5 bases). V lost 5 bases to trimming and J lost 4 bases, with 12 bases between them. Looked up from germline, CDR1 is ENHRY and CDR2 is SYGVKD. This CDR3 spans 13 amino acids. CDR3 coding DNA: TGTGCCATCAGTCCCGACTACCCTTACGAGCAGTACTTC. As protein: CAISPDYPYEQYF.

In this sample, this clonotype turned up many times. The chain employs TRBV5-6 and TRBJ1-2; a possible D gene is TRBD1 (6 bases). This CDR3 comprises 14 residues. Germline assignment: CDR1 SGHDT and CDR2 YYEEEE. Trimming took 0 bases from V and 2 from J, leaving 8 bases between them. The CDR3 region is CASSLGGGNYGYTF. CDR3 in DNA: TGTGCCAGCAGCTTGGGTGGGGGCAACTATGGCTACACCTTC.